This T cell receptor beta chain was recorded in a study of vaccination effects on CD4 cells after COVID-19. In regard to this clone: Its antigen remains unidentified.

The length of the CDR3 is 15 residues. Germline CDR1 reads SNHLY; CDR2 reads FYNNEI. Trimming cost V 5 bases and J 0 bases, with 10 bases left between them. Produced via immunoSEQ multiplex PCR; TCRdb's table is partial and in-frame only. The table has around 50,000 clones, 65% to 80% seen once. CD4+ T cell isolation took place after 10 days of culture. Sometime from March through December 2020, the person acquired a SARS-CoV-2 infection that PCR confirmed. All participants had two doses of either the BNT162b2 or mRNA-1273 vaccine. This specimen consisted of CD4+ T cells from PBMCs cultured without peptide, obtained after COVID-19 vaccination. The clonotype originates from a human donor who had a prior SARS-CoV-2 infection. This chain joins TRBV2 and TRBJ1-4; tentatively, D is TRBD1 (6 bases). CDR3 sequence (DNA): TGTGCCAGCAGTCAGGACAGCGCAACTAATGAAAAACTGTTTTTT. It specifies CASSQDSATNEKLFF.